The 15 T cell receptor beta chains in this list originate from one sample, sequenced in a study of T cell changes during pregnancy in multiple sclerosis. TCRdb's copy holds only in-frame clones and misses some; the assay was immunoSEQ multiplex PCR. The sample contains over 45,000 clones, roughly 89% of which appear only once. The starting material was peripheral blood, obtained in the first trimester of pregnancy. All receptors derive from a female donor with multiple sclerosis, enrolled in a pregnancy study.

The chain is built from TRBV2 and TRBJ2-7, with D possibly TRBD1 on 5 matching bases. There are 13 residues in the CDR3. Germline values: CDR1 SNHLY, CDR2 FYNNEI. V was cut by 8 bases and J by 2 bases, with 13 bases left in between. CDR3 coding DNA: TGTGCCAGCTCGACGGACATACCCTACGAGCAGTACTTC. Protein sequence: CASSTDIPYEQYF.

CDR3 in DNA: TGTGCCACCACTGCTAGGACAGATAGCAATCAGCCCCAGCATTTT. It translates to CATTARTDSNQPQHF. The chain couples TRBV6-5 to TRBJ1-5, with a possible D match to TRBD1 (6 bases). V lost 10 bases and J lost 0, with 16 bases in between. CDR1 and CDR2 (germline): MNHEY, SVGAGI. The CDR3 contains 15 residues.

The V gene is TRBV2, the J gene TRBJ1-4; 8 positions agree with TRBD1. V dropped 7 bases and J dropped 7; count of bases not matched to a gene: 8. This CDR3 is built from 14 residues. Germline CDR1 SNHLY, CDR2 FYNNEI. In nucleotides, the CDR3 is TGTGCCAGCACCTCGGACAGGGCGACTGAAAAACTGTTTTTT. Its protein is CASTSDRATEKLFF.

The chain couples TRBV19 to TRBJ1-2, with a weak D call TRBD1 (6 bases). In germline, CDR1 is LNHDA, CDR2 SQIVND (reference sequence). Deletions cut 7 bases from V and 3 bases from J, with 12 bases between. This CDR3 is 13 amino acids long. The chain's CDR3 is CASTPGQDYGYTF. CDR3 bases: TGTGCCAGTACCCCGGGACAAGACTATGGCTACACCTTC.

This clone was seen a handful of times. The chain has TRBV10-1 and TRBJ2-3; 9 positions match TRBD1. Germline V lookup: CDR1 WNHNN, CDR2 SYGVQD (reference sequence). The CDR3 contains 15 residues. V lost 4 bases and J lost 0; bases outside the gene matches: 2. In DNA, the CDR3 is TGCGCCAGCAGTGGGGACAGGGCTAGCACAGATACGCAGTATTTT. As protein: CASSGDRASTDTQYF.

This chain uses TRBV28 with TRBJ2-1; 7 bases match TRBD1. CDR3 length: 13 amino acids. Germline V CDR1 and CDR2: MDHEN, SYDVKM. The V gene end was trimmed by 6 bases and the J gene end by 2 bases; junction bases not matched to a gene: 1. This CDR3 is CASRQGTYNEQFF. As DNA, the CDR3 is TGTGCCAGCAGACAGGGGACCTACAATGAGCAGTTCTTC. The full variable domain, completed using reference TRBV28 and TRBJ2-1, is DVKVTQSSRYLVKRTGEKVFLECVQDMDHENMFWYRQDPGLGLRLIYFSYDVKMKEKGDIPEGYSVSREKKERFSLILESASTNQTSMYLCASRQGTYNEQFFGPGTRLTVL.

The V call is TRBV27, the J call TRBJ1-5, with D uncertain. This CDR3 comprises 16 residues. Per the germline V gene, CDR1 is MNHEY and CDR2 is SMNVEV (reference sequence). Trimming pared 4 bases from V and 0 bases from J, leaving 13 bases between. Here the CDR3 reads CASSSQGVYSNQPQHF. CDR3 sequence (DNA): TGTGCCAGCAGTTCTCAAGGAGTATATAGCAATCAGCCCCAGCATTTT.

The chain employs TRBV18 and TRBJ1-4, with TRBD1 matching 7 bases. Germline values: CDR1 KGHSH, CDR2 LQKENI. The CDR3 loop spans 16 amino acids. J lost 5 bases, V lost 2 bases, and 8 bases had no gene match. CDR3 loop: CASSPILGQLNEKLFF. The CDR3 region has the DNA TGTGCCAGCTCACCAATTCTGGGACAGCTCAATGAAAAACTGTTTTTT.

CDR3 amino acids: CASSDARQGPGNTIYF. The DNA for the CDR3 is TGCGCCAGCAGCGACGCTAGACAGGGACCTGGAAACACCATATATTTT. V is TRBV5-1 and J is TRBJ1-3, with 7 bases aligning to TRBD1. The CDR3 spans 16 residues. The V gene end was trimmed by 4 bases and the J gene end by 2 bases; junction bases not matched to a gene: 9. Germline CDR1 SGHRS, CDR2 YFSETQ.

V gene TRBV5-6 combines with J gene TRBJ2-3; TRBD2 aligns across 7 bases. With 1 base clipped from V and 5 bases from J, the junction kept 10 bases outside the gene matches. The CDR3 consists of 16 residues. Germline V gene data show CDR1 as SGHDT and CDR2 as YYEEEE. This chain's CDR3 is CASSLTVTSSGDTQYF. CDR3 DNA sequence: TGTGCCAGCAGCTTGACGGTGACTAGCTCGGGAGATACGCAGTATTTT.

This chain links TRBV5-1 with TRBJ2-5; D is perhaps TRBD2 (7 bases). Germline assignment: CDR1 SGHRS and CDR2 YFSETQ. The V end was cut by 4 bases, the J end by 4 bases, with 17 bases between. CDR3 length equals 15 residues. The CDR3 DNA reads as TGCGCCAGCAGCCTAATTGGGGGAGGGGGAGAGACCCAGTACTTC. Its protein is CASSLIGGGGETQYF.

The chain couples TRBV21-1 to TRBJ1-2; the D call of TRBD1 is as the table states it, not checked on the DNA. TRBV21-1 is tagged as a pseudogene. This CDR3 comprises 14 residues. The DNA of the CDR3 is TGTGCCAGCAGATACAGGGCAAGAAGGAATGGCTACACCTTC. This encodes CASRYRARRNGYTF.

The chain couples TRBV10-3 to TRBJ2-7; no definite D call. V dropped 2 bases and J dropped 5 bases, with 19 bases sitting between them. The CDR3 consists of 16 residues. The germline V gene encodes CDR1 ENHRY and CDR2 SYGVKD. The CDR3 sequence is CAISEDWQPPRDEQYF. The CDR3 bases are TGTGCCATCAGTGAGGATTGGCAGCCCCCTCGGGACGAGCAGTACTTC.

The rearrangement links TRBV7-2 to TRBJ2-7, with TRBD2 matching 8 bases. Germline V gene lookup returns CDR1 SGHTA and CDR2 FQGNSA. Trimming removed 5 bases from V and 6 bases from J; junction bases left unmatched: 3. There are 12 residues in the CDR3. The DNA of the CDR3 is TGTGCCAGCAGCCGGACTAGCATCGAGCAGTACTTC. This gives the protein CASSRTSIEQYF.

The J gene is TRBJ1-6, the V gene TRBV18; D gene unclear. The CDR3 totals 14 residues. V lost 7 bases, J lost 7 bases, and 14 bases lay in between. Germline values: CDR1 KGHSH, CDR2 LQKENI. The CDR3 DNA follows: TGTGCCAGCTTACCTCCGGGGAACAATTCACCCCTCCACTTT. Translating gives CASLPPGNNSPLHF. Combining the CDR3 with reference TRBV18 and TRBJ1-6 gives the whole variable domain NAGVMQNPRHLVRRRGQEARLRCSPMKGHSHVYWYRQLPEEGLKFMVYLQKENIIDESGMPKERFSAEFPKEGPSILRIQQVVRGDSAAYFCASLPPGNNSPLHFGNGTRLTVT.